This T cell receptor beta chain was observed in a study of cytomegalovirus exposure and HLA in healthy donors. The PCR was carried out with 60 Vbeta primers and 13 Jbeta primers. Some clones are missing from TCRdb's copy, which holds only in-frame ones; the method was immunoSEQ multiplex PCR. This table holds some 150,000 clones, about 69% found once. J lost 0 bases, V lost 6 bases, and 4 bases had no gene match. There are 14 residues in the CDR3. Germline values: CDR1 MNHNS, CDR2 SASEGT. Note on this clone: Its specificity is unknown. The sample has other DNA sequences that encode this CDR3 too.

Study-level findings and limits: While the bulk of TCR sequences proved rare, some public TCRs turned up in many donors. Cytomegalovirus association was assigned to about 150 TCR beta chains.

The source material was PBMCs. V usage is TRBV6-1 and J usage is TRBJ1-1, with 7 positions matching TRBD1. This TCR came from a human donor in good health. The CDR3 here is CASSGGQLNTEAFF. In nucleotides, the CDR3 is TGTGCCAGCAGCGGGGGACAGCTGAACACTGAAGCTTTCTTT.